This T cell receptor beta chain was found in a study of regulatory T cells in long-lasting Graves disease (dated by TCRdb to the early 2020s). The study in broad terms: Persistent Graves' disease meant more than 5 years of antithyroid drug treatment with TSH receptor autoantibodies that stayed positive. Persistent Graves' disease patients were compared with newly diagnosed Graves' disease patients by peripheral blood TCR sequencing and RNA sequencing. The study was conducted in China and was registered as a clinical trial. A total of around 35 samples were covered by TCR sequencing, comprising approximately 13 persistent and around 20 newly diagnosed Graves' disease patients. On average, persistent Graves' disease patients in the clinical cohort had been on antithyroid drugs for roughly 11 years.

The time point label on this specimen signifies: persistent/refractory GD, antithyroid drugs over 5 years with positive TRAb. RNA was extracted from PBMCs in TRIzol for both TCR sequencing and RNA sequencing. Graves' disease was diagnosed according to American Thyroid Association guidelines. The patients came from an endocrinology department in Xi'an, China. From each patient, 8 to 10 milliliters of peripheral blood was collected into an EDTA anticoagulant tube. PBMCs were isolated by Ficoll Paque Plus density gradient separation without further T cell sorting. RNA quality was checked with an Agilent 2100 Bioanalyzer and agarose gel, and concentration with a NanoDrop 2000. Broader findings and caveats from the paper: Lower TCR Shannon entropy and fewer highly expanded clones were observed in persistent Graves' disease patients than in newly diagnosed patients, which suggested clonal expansion. The authors acknowledged the small sample size as a limitation that may reduce accuracy. Persistent disease showed preferential use of TRBV28, TRBJ1-2 and TRBJ2-5, whereas newly diagnosed disease favored TRBV20-1 and TRBJ2-1. Sequencing and analysis were restricted to the TCR beta chain. More public clonotypes were shared among persistent patients (around 3,000) than among newly diagnosed patients (over 900). Because the primary lesion, thyroid tissue, could not be accessed, the study looked at peripheral blood alone.

At the junction V is shortened by 4 bases and J by 5 bases; bases outside the gene matches: 10. The CDR1 and CDR2 encoded by the germline V gene are SGHAT and FQNNGV. Inclusive of the bounding cysteine and phenylalanine, the CDR3 is 15 residues long. Left in the record is the CDR3 DNA by itself, 45 bases read in frame from the first base. This clonotype was found many times. What this receptor recognizes is not known. No base quality information exists; no much larger clone differs at one position. To prepare the library, multiplex PCR was applied. Sequencing was carried out with an Illumina HiSeq 4000. To build TCR beta libraries, CDR3 regions were amplified by Arm-PCR using iRepertoire HTBI primers. PCR products were gel purified before sequencing. In the authors' own workflow: Gene usage analysis of CDR3 amino acid clonotypes relied on the approximately 60 TRBV and 15 or so TRBJ segments identified across samples. COPE and FqMerger were used to merge the filtered high-quality paired reads into contigs. BLAST was used to align contigs to IMGT TRBV, TRBD and TRBJ reference genes, and CDR3 was defined according to IMGT. Any clonotype with a frequency above 0.1% was counted as a highly expanded clone. Shannon entropy was used to measure repertoire diversity, and the Gini coefficient was used to measure V-J evenness. A clonotype found in more than one individual was treated as public. Clones were called with MiXCR by TCRdb after fastp trimmed the public reads at Q25, and only in-frame beta chains were retained. CDR3 protein duplicates are merged, each entry listing the most common genes and DNA. These V and J calls rely on TCRdb rather than the paper's analysis. Here the sample has some 280,000 distinct CDR3 sequences; 20% to 25% occur a single time. The ten largest clones add up to more than 55% of the sample.

This TCR derives from a female donor with Graves disease. This chain is built from TRBV11-2 and TRBJ2-7; TRBD2 agrees with 8 junctional bases. The material sequenced was peripheral blood mononuclear cells (PBMCs), taken when the disease was refractory, from a patient treated with antithyroid drugs. The base sequence is TGTGCCAGCAGCTCTAGCGGGCCAAGAGCACACGAGCAGTACTTC. The translation is CASSSSGPRAHEQYF.